Listed here is a single TCR beta chain. Its antigen is unknown. The study sequenced cultured CD4+ T cell DNA using the Oncomine TCR Beta short-read assay. TCRdb processed the PCR reads anew with MiXCR; each CDR3 protein has one entry. Among more than 9,000 distinct CDR3 sequences, roughly 31% were seen once, and the ten largest hold 8.8%. This sample's treatment: roughly 10-day PBMC culture with coronavirus spike peptide pools or control peptides (ViraFEST assay). Germline V lookup: CDR1 DFQATT, CDR2 SNEGSKA (reference sequence). V was pared by 3 bases and J by 5 bases, with 8 bases of the junction left unmatched. The CDR3 loop spans 16 amino acids. This specimen comes from a study of vaccination and CD4 T cells after COVID-19. The wider study: Post-COVID draws followed diagnosis by a median around 100 days (range 35 to 161). Sampling that followed vaccination took place a median 72 days after dose two, within a range of 14 to 241. Whole-study results and caveats: Convalescent participants were relatively few, and none had early post-infection timepoints studied.

The rearrangement joins TRBV20-1 to TRBJ2-2; 11 bases line up with TRBD2. Input material: CD4+ T cells from blood, cultured in vitro. This receptor was identified in a human donor who had recovered from COVID-19. CDR3 sequence: CSASGLAGGTTGELFF. For the CDR3, the DNA is TGCAGTGCTAGTGGGCTAGCGGGAGGAACGACCGGGGAGCTGTTTTTT.